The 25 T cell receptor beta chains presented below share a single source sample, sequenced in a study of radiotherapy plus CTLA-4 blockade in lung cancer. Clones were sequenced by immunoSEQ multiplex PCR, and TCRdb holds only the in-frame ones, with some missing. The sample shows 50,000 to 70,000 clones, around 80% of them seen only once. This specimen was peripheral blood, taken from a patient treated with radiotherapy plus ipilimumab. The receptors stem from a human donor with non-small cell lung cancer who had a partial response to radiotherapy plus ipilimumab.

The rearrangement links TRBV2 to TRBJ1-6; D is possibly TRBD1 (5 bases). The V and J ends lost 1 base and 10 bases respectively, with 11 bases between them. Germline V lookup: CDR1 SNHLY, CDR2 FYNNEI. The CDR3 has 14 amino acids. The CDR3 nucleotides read TGTGCCAGCAGTGAAGTCAGGAGGGACTCACCCCTCCACTTT. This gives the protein CASSEVRRDSPLHF. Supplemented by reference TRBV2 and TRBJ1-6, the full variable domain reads EPEVTQTPSHQVTQMGQEVILRCVPISNHLYFYWYRQILGQKVEFLVSFYNNEISEKSEIFDDQFSVERPDGSNFTLKIRSTKLEDSAMYFCASSEVRRDSPLHFGNGTRLTVT.

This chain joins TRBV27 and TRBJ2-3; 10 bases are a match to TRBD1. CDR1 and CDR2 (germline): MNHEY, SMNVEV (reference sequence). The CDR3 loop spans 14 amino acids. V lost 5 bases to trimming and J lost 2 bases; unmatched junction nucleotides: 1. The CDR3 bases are TGTGCCAGCAGTGGGACAGGGGCCACAGATACGCAGTATTTT. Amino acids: CASSGTGATDTQYF.

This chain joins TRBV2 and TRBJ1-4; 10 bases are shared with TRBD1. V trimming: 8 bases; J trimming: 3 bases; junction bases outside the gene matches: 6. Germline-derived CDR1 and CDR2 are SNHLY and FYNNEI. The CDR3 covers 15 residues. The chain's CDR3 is CASAGDRGSNEKLFF. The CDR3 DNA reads TGTGCCAGCGCTGGGGACAGGGGATCTAATGAAAAACTGTTTTTT.

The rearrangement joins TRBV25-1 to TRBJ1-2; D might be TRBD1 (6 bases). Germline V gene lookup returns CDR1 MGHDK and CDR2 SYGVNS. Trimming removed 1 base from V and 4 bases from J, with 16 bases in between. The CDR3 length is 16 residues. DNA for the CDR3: TGTGCCAGCAGTGAATCGGGGGGGGGCAGTACCTATGGCTACACCTTC. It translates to CASSESGGGSTYGYTF.

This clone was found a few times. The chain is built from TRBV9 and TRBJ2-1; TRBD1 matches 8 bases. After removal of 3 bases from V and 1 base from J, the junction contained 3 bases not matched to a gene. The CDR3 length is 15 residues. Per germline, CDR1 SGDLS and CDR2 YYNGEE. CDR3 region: CASSAGGESYNEQFF. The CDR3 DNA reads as TGTGCCAGCAGCGCAGGGGGCGAGTCCTACAATGAGCAGTTCTTC.

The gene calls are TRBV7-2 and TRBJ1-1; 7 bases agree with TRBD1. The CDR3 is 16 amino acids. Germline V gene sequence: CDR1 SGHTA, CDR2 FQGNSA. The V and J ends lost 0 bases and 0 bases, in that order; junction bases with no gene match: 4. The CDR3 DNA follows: TGTGCCAGCAGCTTAGCAGGACAGGCAATGAACACTGAAGCTTTCTTT. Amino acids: CASSLAGQAMNTEAFF.

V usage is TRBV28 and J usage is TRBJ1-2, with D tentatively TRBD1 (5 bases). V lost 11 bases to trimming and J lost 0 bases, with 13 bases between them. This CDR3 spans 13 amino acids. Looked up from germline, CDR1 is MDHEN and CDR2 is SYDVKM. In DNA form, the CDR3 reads TGTGCCGTCTTTGGGGCATCTAACTATGGCTACACCTTC. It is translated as CAVFGASNYGYTF.

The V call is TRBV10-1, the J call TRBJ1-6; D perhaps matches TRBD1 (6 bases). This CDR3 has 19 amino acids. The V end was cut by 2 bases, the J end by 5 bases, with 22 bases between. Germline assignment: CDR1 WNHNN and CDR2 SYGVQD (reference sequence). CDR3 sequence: CASSEGFVVRGINNSPLHF. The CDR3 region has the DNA TGCGCCAGCAGTGAGGGGTTTGTTGTTAGGGGGATTAATAATTCACCCCTCCACTTT.

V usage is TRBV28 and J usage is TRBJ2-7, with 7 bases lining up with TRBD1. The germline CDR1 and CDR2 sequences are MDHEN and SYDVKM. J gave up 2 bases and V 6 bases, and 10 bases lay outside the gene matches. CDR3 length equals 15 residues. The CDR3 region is CASSAPSGGTYEQYF. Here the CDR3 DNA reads TGTGCCAGCAGCGCGCCGTCAGGGGGAACCTACGAGCAGTACTTC.

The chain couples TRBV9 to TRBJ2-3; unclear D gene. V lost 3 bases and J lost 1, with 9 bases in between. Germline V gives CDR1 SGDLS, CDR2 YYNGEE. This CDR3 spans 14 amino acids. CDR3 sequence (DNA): TGTGCCAGCAGCGACCGACTTGGCACAGATACGCAGTATTTT. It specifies CASSDRLGTDTQYF.

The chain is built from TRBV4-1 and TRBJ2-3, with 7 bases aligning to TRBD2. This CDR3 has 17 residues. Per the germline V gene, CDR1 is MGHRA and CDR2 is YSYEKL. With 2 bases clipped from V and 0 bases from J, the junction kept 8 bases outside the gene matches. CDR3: CASSQPKAGPSTDTQYF. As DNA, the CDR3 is TGCGCCAGCAGCCAACCAAAAGCGGGACCCAGCACAGATACGCAGTATTTT.

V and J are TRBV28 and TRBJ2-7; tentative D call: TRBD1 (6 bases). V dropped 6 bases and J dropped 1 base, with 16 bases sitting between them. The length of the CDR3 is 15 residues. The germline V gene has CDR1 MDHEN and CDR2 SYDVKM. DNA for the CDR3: TGTGCCAGCAGGGAGCAGGGGATTTGGTCCTACGAGCAGTACTTC. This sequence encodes CASREQGIWSYEQYF.

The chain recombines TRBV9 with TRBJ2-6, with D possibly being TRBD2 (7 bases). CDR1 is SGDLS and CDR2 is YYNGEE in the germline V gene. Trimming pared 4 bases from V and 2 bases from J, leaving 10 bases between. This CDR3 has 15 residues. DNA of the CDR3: TGTGCCAGCAGCAGAGGGGGGGCTGGGGCCAACGTCCTGACTTTC. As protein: CASSRGGAGANVLTF.

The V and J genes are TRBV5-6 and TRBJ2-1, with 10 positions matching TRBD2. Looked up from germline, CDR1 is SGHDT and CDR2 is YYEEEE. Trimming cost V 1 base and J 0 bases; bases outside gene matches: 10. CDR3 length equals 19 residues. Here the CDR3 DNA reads TGTGCCAGCAGCTTGCAAAGCCTAGCGGGGGCCCACTCCTACAATGAGCAGTTCTTC. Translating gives CASSLQSLAGAHSYNEQFF.

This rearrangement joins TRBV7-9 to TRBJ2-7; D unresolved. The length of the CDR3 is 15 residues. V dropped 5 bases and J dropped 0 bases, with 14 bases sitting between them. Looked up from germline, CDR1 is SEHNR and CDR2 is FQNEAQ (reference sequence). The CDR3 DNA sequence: TGTGCCAGCAGCCGAAGCCAAGATAGCTCCTACGAGCAGTACTTC. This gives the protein CASSRSQDSSYEQYF.

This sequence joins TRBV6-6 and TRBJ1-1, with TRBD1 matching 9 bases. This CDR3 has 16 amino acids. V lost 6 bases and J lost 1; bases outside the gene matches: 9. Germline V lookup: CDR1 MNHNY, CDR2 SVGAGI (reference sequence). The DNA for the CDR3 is TGTGCCAGCAGGTCCGGGACAGGGTTCGCGAACACTGAAGCTTTCTTT. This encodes CASRSGTGFANTEAFF.

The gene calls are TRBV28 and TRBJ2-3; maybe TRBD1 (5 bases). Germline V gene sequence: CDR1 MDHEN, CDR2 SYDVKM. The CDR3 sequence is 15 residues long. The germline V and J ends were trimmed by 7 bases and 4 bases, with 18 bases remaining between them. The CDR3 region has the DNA TGTGCCAGCACTCCCCTCCCCCCAGGGCCAGATACGCAGTATTTT. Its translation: CASTPLPPGPDTQYF. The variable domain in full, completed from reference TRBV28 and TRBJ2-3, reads DVKVTQSSRYLVKRTGEKVFLECVQDMDHENMFWYRQDPGLGLRLIYFSYDVKMKEKGDIPEGYSVSREKKERFSLILESASTNQTSMYLCASTPLPPGPDTQYFGPGTRLTVL.

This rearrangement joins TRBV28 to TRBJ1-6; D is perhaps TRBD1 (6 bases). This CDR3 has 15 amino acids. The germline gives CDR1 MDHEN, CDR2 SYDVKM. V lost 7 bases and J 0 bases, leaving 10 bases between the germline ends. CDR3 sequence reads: CASIDRSSYNSPLHF. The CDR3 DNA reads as TGTGCCAGCATCGACAGGAGCTCCTATAATTCACCCCTCCACTTT.

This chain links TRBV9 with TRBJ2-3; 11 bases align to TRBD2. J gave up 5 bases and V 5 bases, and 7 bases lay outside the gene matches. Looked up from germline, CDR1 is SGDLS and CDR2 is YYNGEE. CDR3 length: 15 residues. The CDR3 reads CASSDSGGAGDTQYF. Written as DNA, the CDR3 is TGTGCCAGCAGTGATAGCGGGGGGGCCGGAGATACGCAGTATTTT.

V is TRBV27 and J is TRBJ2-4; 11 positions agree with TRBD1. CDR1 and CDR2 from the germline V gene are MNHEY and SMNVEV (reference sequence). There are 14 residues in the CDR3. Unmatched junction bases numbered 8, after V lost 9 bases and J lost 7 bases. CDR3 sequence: CASGSGTGGNIQYF. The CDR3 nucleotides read TGTGCCAGTGGTTCCGGGACAGGGGGTAACATTCAGTACTTC.

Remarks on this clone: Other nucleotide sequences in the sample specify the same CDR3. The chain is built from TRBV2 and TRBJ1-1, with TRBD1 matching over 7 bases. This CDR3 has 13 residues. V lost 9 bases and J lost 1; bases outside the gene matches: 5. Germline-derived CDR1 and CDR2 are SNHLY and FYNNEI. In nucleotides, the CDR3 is TGTGCCAGTTACAGGGGAGGGAACACTGAAGCTTTCTTT. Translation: CASYRGGNTEAFF.

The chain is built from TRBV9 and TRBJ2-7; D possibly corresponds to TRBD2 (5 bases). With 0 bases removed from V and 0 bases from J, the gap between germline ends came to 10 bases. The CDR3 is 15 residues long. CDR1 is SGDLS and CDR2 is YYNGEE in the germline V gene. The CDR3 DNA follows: TGTGCCAGCAGCGTAGATAGCGAGTCCTCCTACGAGCAGTACTTC. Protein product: CASSVDSESSYEQYF.

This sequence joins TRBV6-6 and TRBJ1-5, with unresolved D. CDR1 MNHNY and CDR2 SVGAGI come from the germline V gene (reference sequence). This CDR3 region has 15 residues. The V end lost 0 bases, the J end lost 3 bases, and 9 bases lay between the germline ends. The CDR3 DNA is TGTGCCAGCAGTTACTCGCAAGCGGACAATCAGCCCCAGCATTTT. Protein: CASSYSQADNQPQHF.

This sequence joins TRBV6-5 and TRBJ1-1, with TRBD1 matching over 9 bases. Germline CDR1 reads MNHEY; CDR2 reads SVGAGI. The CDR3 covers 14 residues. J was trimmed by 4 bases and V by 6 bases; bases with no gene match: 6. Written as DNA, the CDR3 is TGTGCCAGCAGCGGGACAGGGCTGACCACTGAAGCTTTCTTT. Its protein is CASSGTGLTTEAFF.

The CDR3 coding sequence is TGTGCCAGCAGCTTAACAGGGGACAATCAGCCCCAGCATTTT. Translating it yields CASSLTGDNQPQHF. J is TRBJ1-5 and V is TRBV7-9, with TRBD1 identical over 7 bases. Germline V lookup: CDR1 SEHNR, CDR2 FQNEAQ (reference sequence). Trimming took 2 bases from V and 3 from J; bases not matched to a gene: 1. The CDR3 consists of 14 residues.